Sequencing of this T cell receptor (beta chain) was carried out in a study of early stage breast cancer tumors. Findings and limits, study-wide: Enriched TCRB sequences shared across patients were mostly commonly generated sequences. Tumor and normal breast were distinguished via blood comparison in about 90% of the 16 patients.

With 0 bases removed from V and 4 bases from J, the gap between germline ends came to 13 bases. CDR1 is MNHEY, CDR2 SVGAGI, per germline. This CDR3 contains 15 residues. As regards this clone: Its matching antigen is unknown.

Measured with immunoSEQ multiplex PCR; TCRdb has only the in-frame clones, and not every one. The sample records roughly 48,000 clones, roughly 84% being singletons. Specimen: blood. The TCR sequence derives from a person aged 45 to 59 with breast cancer. The chain combines TRBV6-5 with TRBJ2-7, with a weak D call TRBD2 (5 bases). In DNA form, the CDR3 reads TGTGCCAGCAGTTACTCGACTGGTCGGGGATACGAGCAGTACTTC. As protein: CASSYSTGRGYEQYF.